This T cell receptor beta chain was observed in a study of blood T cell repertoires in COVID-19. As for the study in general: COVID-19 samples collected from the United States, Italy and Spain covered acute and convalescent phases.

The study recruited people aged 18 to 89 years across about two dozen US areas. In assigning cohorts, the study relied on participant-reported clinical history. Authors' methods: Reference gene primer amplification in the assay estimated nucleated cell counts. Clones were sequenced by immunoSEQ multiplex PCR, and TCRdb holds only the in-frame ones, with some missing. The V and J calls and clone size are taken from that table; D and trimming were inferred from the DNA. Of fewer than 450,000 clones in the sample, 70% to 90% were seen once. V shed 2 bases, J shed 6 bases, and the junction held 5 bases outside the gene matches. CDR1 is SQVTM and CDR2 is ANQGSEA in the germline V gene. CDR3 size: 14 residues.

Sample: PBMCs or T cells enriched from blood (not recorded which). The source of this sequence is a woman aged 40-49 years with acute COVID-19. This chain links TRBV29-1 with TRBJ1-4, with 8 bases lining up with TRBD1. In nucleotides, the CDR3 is TGCAGCGTTGAACAGACAGGGGCTGATGAAAAACTGTTTTTT. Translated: CSVEQTGADEKLFF.